This entry is about one TCR beta chain. Its antigen remains unidentified. Within one base of it there is no much larger clone, and no base qualities were kept. This sample was included in a study of T cell responses to AZD1222 COVID-19 vaccine (dated by TCRdb to about 2021). A note on the overall study: TCR sequencing was performed for 230 to 250 trial participants, of whom about 210 were given two doses of AZD1222 and some 25 were given two doses of MenACWY control vaccine. Enrollment into the trials was organized by age into subgroups of 18-55, 56-69 and 70-plus years, and those subgroups contained about 160, 30 and 59 TCR-sequenced participants, respectively. General findings and caveats noted by the study authors: Conclusions about previously exposed vaccinees are limited, since just 5 to 7 AZD1222 recipients were seropositive for SARS-CoV-2 at baseline. Participants were mostly white British, with more females than males. The authors suggested clonal diversity may have been underestimated. Epitopes outside the regions mutated in the B.1.351 and B.1.1.7 variants were reportedly recognized by nearly half of the unique spike-specific TCRs. A significant rise in spike-specific TCR breadth and depth was observed after two AZD1222 doses relative to day 0 and relative to MenACWY recipients. In the small 56-69-year group, the increase in depth fell short of significance, most likely because of low power. The vaccine-associated CD4 TCRs covered the entire spike protein, and the dominant responses fell in regions 160-218 and 743-854. Because no day 14 peak-response samples were available, the repertoires could be characterized only after the peak T cell response.

The CDR3 regions of human TCRbeta chains were subjected to immunosequencing. The study's processing was this. Repertoire TCRs were checked for matches against a reference library of SARS-CoV-2-specific TCRs that had been generated using the MIRA antigen-specificity platform. Breadth was defined as the fraction of unique TCRs that were SARS-CoV-2-associated, and depth was defined as the fraction of total T cells that were SARS-CoV-2-associated. Using the MIRA data, each spike-specific TCR was assigned both to the spike region to which the TCR was reactive and to a CD4 or CD8 class. Log10-transformed breadth and depth values were compared by one-way ANOVA with Sidak's multiple comparisons tests. The immuneACCESS repertoire file appears here via TCRdb, limited to in-frame rearrangements. These files lack a portion of the clones; in checked studies, under half of the deficit traces to unresolved V genes, and the cause of the others is not known. The V and J calls and clone size were taken over from that table, and D and trimming were inferred from the DNA. The sample profile shows 130,000 to 150,000 clones; roughly nine tenths of them were found once. The ten largest clones represent about 3.8% of the sample.

Per the publication, the time point label means: about 28 days (+/-7) after the second vaccine dose. Because spike-specific TCR depth and breadth did not differ between the two schedules, AZD1222 recipients who got a second dose at roughly 4 weeks were pooled with those who got a second dose at roughly 12 weeks. The vaccinee samples were drawn from two UK trials, COV001 and COV002, one of which was a single-blind randomized controlled phase 2/3 trial testing AZD1222 (ChAdOx1 nCoV-19) in healthy adults. Trial participant PBMC samples were collected at day 0 and day 28 after the second dose for TCRbeta chain sequencing. This receptor was obtained from an adult who received the AZD1222 COVID-19 vaccine. This sample comprised peripheral blood, obtained 28 days after the second AZD1222 dose.

The CDR3 has the sequence CASSPSDGSSGNTIYF. The DNA sequence follows: TGTGCCAGCAGCCCCTCAGACGGAAGCTCTGGAAACACCATATATTTT. The rearrangement joined TRBV7-9 to TRBJ1-3, with no confident D gene call. V was cut back by 5 bases and J by 0 bases, leaving a gap of 14 bases between them. CDR1 is given as SEHNR and CDR2 as FQNEAQ, both from the germline V gene (reference sequence). The CDR3 contains 16 residues, cysteine and phenylalanine counted. Here the CDR3 DNA is all that survives: 48 bases in frame from base 1.